The sample holds one count of the clone carrying this TCR beta chain. Diagnosis of hyperthyroidism was new in patients aged 18 to 65, and its duration was under 2 months. PBMCs were collected from an approximately 9 ml volume of fresh peripheral blood. These data originate in a study of T cells in Graves' hyperthyroidism and ophthalmopathy. As for the study in general: Peripheral blood was obtained at initial diagnosis, preceding any treatment.

Germline V gene sequence: CDR1 DFQATT, CDR2 SNEGSKA (reference sequence). J gave up 7 bases and V 3 bases, and 3 bases lay outside the gene matches. This CDR3 comprises 14 residues. Researchers took RNA transcripts and amplified the TCR beta CDR3 regions from them. First-round RT-PCR of the TCR CDR3 relied on the HTBI primer set. TCRdb fed the multiplex PCR reads into MiXCR, producing one record per CDR3 protein. The sample has about 840,000 distinct CDR3 sequences; over 35% are singletons. The sequence derives from a man aged 18 to 30 with Graves' hyperthyroidism. The sequenced material came from blood. The chain employs TRBV20-1 and TRBJ1-4; 12 positions match TRBD1. This chain's CDR3 is CSASRDRGPEKLFF. The CDR3 DNA is TGCAGTGCTAGCCGGGACAGGGGGCCTGAAAAACTGTTTTTT.